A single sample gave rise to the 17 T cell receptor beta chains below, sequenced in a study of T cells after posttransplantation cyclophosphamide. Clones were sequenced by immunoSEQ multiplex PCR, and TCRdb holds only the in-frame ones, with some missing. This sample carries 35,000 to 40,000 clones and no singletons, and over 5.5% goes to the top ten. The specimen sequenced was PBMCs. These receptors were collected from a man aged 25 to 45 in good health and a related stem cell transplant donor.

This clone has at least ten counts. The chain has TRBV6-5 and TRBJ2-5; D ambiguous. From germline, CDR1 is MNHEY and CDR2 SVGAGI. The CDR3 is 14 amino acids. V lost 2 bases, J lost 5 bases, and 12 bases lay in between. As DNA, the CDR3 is TGTGCCAGCAGTTACCGAACGTACGGGGAGACCCAGTACTTC. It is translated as CASSYRTYGETQYF.

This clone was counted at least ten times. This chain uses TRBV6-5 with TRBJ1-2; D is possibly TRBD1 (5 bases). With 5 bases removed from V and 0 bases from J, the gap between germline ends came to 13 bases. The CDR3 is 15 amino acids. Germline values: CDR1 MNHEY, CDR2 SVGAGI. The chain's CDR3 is CASSHRQRPNYGYTF. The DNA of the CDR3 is TGTGCCAGCAGTCACCGACAGAGGCCTAACTATGGCTACACCTTC.

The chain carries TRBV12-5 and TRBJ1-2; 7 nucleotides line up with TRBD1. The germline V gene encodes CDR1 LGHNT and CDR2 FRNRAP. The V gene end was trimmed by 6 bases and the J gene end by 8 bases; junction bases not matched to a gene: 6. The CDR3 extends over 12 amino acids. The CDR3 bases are TGTGCTAGTGGAACAGGGGCGGGGGGCTACACCTTC. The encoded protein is CASGTGAGGYTF.

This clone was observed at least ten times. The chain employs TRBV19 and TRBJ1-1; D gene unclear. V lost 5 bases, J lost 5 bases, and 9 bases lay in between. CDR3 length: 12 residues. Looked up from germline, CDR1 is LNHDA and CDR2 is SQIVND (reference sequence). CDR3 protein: CASSLLGTEAFF. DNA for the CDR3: TGTGCCAGTAGTCTCTTAGGGACTGAAGCTTTCTTT.

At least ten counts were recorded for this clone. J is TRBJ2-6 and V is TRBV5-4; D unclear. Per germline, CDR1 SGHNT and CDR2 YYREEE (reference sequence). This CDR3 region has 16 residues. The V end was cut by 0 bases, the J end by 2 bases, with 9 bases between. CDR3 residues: CASSLDRVPGANVLTF. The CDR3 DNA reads TGTGCCAGCAGCTTGGATAGGGTTCCTGGGGCCAACGTCCTGACTTTC.

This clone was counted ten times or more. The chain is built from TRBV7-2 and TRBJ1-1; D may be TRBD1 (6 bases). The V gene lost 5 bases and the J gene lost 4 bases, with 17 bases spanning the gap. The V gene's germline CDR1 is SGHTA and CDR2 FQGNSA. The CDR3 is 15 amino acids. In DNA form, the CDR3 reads TGTGCCAGCAGCCCGATCAGGGGTGGCGTCACTGAAGCTTTCTTT. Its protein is CASSPIRGGVTEAFF.

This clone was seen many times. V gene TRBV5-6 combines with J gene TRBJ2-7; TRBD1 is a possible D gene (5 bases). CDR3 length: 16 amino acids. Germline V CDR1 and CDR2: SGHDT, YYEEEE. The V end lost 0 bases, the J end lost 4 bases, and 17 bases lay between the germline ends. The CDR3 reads CASSLGAGIRVYEQYF. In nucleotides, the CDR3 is TGTGCCAGCAGCTTGGGGGCAGGGATCAGGGTTTACGAGCAGTACTTC.

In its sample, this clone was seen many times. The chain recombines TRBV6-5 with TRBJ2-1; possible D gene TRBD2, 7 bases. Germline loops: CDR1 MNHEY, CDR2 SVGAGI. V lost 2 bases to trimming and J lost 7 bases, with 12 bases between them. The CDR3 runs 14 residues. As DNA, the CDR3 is TGTGCCAGCAGTTACGTCGGGGGGCTGAATGAGCAGTTCTTC. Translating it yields CASSYVGGLNEQFF.

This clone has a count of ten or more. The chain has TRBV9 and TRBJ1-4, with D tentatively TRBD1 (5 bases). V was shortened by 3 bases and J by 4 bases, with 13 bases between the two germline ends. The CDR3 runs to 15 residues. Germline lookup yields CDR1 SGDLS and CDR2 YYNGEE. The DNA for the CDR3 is TGTGCCAGCAGCGCTCAGGGAAACTATAATGAAAAACTGTTTTTT. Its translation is CASSAQGNYNEKLFF.

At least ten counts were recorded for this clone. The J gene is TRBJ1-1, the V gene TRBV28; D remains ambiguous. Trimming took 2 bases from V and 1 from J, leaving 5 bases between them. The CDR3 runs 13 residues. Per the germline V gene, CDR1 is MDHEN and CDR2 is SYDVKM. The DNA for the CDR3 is TGTGCCAGCAGTTTAGGCCGGAACACTGAAGCTTTCTTT. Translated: CASSLGRNTEAFF.

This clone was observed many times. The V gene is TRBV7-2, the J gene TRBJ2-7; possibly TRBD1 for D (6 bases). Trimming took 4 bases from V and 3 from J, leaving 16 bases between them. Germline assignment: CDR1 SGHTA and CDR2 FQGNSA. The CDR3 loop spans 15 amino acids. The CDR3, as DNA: TGTGCCAGCAGCTCGCAGGGGATCCCCCTCTACGAGCAGTACTTC. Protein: CASSSQGIPLYEQYF.

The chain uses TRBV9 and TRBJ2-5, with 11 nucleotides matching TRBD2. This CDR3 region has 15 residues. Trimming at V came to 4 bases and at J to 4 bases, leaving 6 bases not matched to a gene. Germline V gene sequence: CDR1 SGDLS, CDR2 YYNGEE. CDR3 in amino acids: CASSPRLAGRETQYF. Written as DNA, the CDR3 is TGTGCCAGCAGCCCCAGACTAGCGGGAAGAGAGACCCAGTACTTC.

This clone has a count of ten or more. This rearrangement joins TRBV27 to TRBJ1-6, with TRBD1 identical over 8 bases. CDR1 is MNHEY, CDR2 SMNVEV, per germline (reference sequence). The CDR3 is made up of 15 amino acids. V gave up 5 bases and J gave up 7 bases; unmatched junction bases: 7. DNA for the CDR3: TGTGCCAGCAGTAAGATCGACAGGGGCAATTCACCCCTCCACTTT. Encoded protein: CASSKIDRGNSPLHF.

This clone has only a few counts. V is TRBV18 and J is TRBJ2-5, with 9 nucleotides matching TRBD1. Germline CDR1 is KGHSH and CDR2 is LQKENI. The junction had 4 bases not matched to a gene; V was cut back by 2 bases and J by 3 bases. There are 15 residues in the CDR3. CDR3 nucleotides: TGTGCCAGCTCACCAATTAGGACAGGGGAAGAGACCCAGTACTTC. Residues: CASSPIRTGEETQYF.

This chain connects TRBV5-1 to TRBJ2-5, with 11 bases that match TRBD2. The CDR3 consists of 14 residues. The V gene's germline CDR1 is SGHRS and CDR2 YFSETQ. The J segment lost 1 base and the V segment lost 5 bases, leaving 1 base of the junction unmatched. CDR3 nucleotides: TGCGCCAGCAGTCTAGCGGGGGGCCAAGAGACCCAGTACTTC. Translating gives CASSLAGGQETQYF.

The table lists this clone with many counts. CDR3 sequence (DNA): TGTGCCAGCAGTAAACGACAGGGTGGCACTGAAGCTTTCTTT. Translation: CASSKRQGGTEAFF. The rearrangement links TRBV28 to TRBJ1-1; 7 nucleotides align to TRBD1. J was trimmed by 4 bases and V by 5 bases; bases with no gene match: 7. Germline V lookup: CDR1 MDHEN, CDR2 SYDVKM. CDR3 length: 14 residues.

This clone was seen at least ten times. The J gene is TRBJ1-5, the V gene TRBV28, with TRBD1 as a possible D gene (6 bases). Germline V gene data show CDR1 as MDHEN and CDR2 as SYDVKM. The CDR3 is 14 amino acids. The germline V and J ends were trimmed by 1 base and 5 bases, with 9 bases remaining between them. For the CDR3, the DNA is TGTGCCAGCAGTTTATCTGGGGGCTATCAGCCCCAGCATTTT. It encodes CASSLSGGYQPQHF.